The 16 T cell receptor beta chains below were found in one sample sequenced in a study of T cell responses to AZD1222 COVID-19 vaccine. Data came from immunoSEQ multiplex PCR; TCRdb stores just in-frame clones and leaves some out. The sample lists 130,000 or so clones, 70% to 90% occurring once. This sample comprised peripheral blood, obtained 28 days after the second AZD1222 dose. The receptors were gathered from an adult who received the AZD1222 COVID-19 vaccine.

The chain employs TRBV19 and TRBJ1-1; 9 nucleotides match TRBD1. V dropped 9 bases and J dropped 0; count of bases not matched to a gene: 5. The CDR3 runs to 14 residues. The germline gives CDR1 LNHDA, CDR2 SQIVND (reference sequence). CDR3 residues: CASGTGRVNTEAFF. CDR3 nucleotides: TGTGCCAGCGGGACAGGGAGGGTGAACACTGAAGCTTTCTTT.

This chain links TRBV4-1 with TRBJ1-4, with unresolved D. CDR3 length equals 18 residues. CDR1 MGHRA and CDR2 YSYEKL come from the germline V gene. V shed 0 bases and J shed 0 bases, with 14 bases lying between them. CDR3 amino acids: CASSQDPPETTTNEKLFF. CDR3 DNA: TGCGCCAGCAGCCAAGATCCACCAGAGACCACAACTAATGAAAAACTGTTTTTT.

The chain carries TRBV6-1 and TRBJ1-5; unclear D gene. Germline CDR1 MNHNS, CDR2 SASEGT. The CDR3 contains 13 residues. The V and J ends lost 3 bases and 4 bases respectively, with 7 bases between them. The CDR3 DNA reads TGTGCCAGCAGTGATGGTGTTAATCAGCCCCAGCATTTT. Translation: CASSDGVNQPQHF.

V gene TRBV7-2 combines with J gene TRBJ2-5; no clear D gene. The CDR3 contains 13 residues. Trimming stripped 1 base from V and 0 bases from J, with 3 bases between. Germline V gene sequence: CDR1 SGHTA, CDR2 FQGNSA. The CDR3 DNA reads TGTGCCAGCAGCTTAGGGTACCAAGAGACCCAGTACTTC. Its protein is CASSLGYQETQYF. Full variable domain (rest looked up from reference TRBV7-2 and TRBJ2-5): GAGVSQSPSNKVTEKGKDVELRCDPISGHTALYWYRQSLGQGLEFLIYFQGNSAPDKSGLPSDRFSAERTGGSVSTLTIQRTQQEDSAVYLCASSLGYQETQYFGPGTRLLVL.

This clone was observed a single time. The J gene is TRBJ2-7, the V gene TRBV7-9; tentatively, D is TRBD2 (5 bases). The V and J ends lost 5 bases and 0 bases respectively, with 11 bases between them. The CDR3 has 14 amino acids. Germline V lookup: CDR1 SEHNR, CDR2 FQNEAQ (reference sequence). CDR3 in amino acids: CASSLWESSYEQYF. The DNA for the CDR3 is TGTGCCAGCAGCCTCTGGGAGAGCTCCTACGAGCAGTACTTC.

This clone was seen just once. The CDR3 region is CSASGGYTDTQYF. The CDR3 coding sequence is TGCAGTGCTAGTGGGGGATACACAGATACGCAGTATTTT. The rearrangement uses TRBV20-1 and TRBJ2-3; either TRBD1 or TRBD2 may fit D (5 bases each). This CDR3 spans 13 amino acids. V was shortened by 3 bases and J by 2 bases, with 9 bases between the two germline ends. The germline gives CDR1 DFQATT, CDR2 SNEGSKA (reference sequence).

This clone was counted a few times. The V and J genes are TRBV3-1 (or the pseudogene TRBV3-2) and TRBJ1-6; perhaps TRBD1 as D (6 bases). Trimming left V 1 base short and J 5 bases short, with 9 bases between. Germline lookup yields CDR1 LGHDT and CDR2 YNNKEL (reference sequence). This CDR3 has 15 residues. The CDR3 coding sequence is TGTGCCAGCAGCCAAGGGACAGCCCATAATTCACCCCTCCACTTT. Translating gives CASSQGTAHNSPLHF.

This chain connects TRBV20-1 to TRBJ2-3; D is ambiguous. V lost 6 bases, J lost 6 bases, and 10 bases lay in between. CDR1 is DFQATT, CDR2 SNEGSKA, per germline (reference sequence). The CDR3 has 11 residues. CDR3 bases: TGCAGTGCCCCGAGGATGGATACGCAGTATTTT. Protein product: CSAPRMDTQYF.

In its sample, this clone was seen a few times. The rearrangement uses TRBV14 and TRBJ1-1; weak D call: TRBD1 (5 bases). Deletions cut 3 bases from V and 10 bases from J, with 18 bases between. In germline, CDR1 is SGHDN, CDR2 FVKESK. This CDR3 is built from 14 residues. The CDR3 loop is CASSQLGVTHRAFF. The CDR3 DNA is TGTGCCAGCAGCCAGCTAGGGGTTACCCACCGAGCTTTCTTT. Combining the CDR3 with reference TRBV14 and TRBJ1-1 gives the whole variable domain EAGVTQFPSHSVIEKGQTVTLRCDPISGHDNLYWYRRVMGKEIKFLLHFVKESKQDESGMPNNRFLAERTGGTYSTLKVQPAELEDSGVYFCASSQLGVTHRAFFGQGTRLTVV.

This chain uses TRBV15 with TRBJ2-3, with D possibly being TRBD1 (7 bases). V was pared by 1 base and J by 1 base, with 18 bases between. This CDR3 has 18 amino acids. Germline V gene data show CDR1 as LNHNV and CDR2 as YYDKDF (reference sequence). The CDR3 nucleotides are TGTGCCACCAGCAGAGTTTTAGGAGGGGGCCCTCGCACAGATACGCAGTATTTT. Its translation is CATSRVLGGGPRTDTQYF.

This chain joins TRBV18 and TRBJ1-4; D remains unclear. Trimming cost V 1 base and J 3 bases, with 9 bases left between them. Germline V gene sequence: CDR1 KGHSH, CDR2 LQKENI. This CDR3 contains 15 residues. The CDR3 DNA sequence: TGTGCCAGCTCACCACAGGGAGTGGCTAATGAAAAACTGTTTTTT. It translates to CASSPQGVANEKLFF.

The chain recombines TRBV2 with TRBJ2-1; weak D call: TRBD2 (6 bases). V lost 4 bases and J lost 15, with 16 bases in between. This CDR3 is 12 amino acids long. Germline loops: CDR1 SNHLY, CDR2 FYNNEI. The DNA of the CDR3 is TGTGCCAGCAGTGCGGTGCGGGGCCTTGGGTTCTTC. Its protein is CASSAVRGLGFF.

The J gene is TRBJ1-3, the V gene TRBV3-1 (or the pseudogene TRBV3-2); no firm D call. The V end lost 2 bases, the J end lost 3 bases, and 14 bases lay between the germline ends. Germline CDR1 is LGHDT and CDR2 is YNNKEL (reference sequence). The CDR3 runs 16 residues. The CDR3 DNA sequence: TGTGCCAGCAGCCAAAATCGCCGGGTTTATGGAAACACCATATATTTT. Amino acids: CASSQNRRVYGNTIYF.

The gene calls are TRBV4-1 and TRBJ1-2; TRBD1 aligns across 7 bases. Germline CDR1 is MGHRA and CDR2 is YSYEKL. The CDR3 totals 14 residues. Trimming cost V 6 bases and J 7 bases; bases outside gene matches: 11. Here the CDR3 DNA reads TGCGCCAGCAGATTTGAGGGGGCCCTTGGTGGCTACACCTTC. This codes for CASRFEGALGGYTF.

V is TRBV6-5 and J is TRBJ1-5; 8 bases are a match to TRBD1. The CDR3 runs 14 residues. CDR1 is MNHEY, CDR2 SVGAGI, per germline. The junction had 3 bases not matched to a gene; V was cut back by 6 bases and J by 2 bases. CDR3 in DNA: TGTGCCAGCAGGAAACAGGGGGGCAATCAGCCCCAGCATTTT. It encodes CASRKQGGNQPQHF.

This clone was picked up one time. J is TRBJ2-4 and V is TRBV28; 10 bases map to TRBD1. V lost 6 bases and J lost 3; bases outside the gene matches: 8. The CDR3 has 16 amino acids. Germline V lookup: CDR1 MDHEN, CDR2 SYDVKM. CDR3 bases: TGTGCCAGCAGCTTGAGACAGGGGGCTAGCAAAAACATTCAGTACTTC. Its protein is CASSLRQGASKNIQYF.